The next 25 T cell receptor beta chains were all read from a single sample in a study of shared clonotypes between healthy human individuals. Here immunoSEQ multiplex PCR was the method, and the copy in TCRdb shows in-frame clones only, minus some. The table includes some 500,000 clones, 70% to 85% detected once. The sample consisted of PBMCs. Source of these receptors: a woman in her thirties or forties in good health. Some clones in this sample may be carry-over from other donors' samples.

CDR3 sequence (DNA): TGTGCCAGCAGCACGGACACCGGGGAGCTGTTTTTT. This translates into CASSTDTGELFF. The chain combines TRBV11-2 with TRBJ2-2; no definite D call. The CDR3 extends over 12 amino acids. V was shortened by 5 bases and J by 3 bases, with 4 bases between the two germline ends. Germline V CDR1 and CDR2: SGHAT, FQNNGV.

In DNA, the CDR3 is TGTGCCTGGAGTGAATCAAGACTGCAGCCCCAGCATTTT. This translates into CAWSESRLQPQHF. The V gene is TRBV30, the J gene TRBJ1-5; D unresolved. CDR1 and CDR2 from the germline V gene are GTSNPN and SVGIG (reference sequence). V lost 1 base, J lost 7 bases, and 11 bases lay in between. The CDR3 covers 13 residues. The full variable domain, its missing parts supplied by reference TRBV30 and TRBJ1-5, is SQTIHQWPATLVQPVGSPLSLECTVEGTSNPNLYWYRQAAGRGLQLLFYSVGIGQISSEVPQNLSASRPQDRQFILSSKKLLLSDSGFYLCAWSESRLQPQHFGDGTRLSIL.

The chain carries TRBV29-1 and TRBJ1-4; the D is unclear. CDR3 length: 13 residues. Germline CDR1 and CDR2: SQVTM and ANQGSEA. The V end lost 5 bases, the J end lost 8 bases, and 15 bases lay between the germline ends. The CDR3 nucleotides are TGCAGCGTTAATCTGTCAGGACGCGAAAAACTGTTTTTT. Amino acid sequence: CSVNLSGREKLFF.

This chain joins TRBV7-2 and TRBJ2-1; tentative D call: TRBD2 (7 bases). The CDR3 loop spans 15 amino acids. CDR1 and CDR2 from the germline V gene are SGHTA and FQGNSA. Trimming left V 1 base short and J 5 bases short, with 12 bases between. This chain's CDR3 is CASSLGRGTNNEQFF. In nucleotides, the CDR3 is TGTGCCAGCAGCTTAGGGAGGGGGACTAACAATGAGCAGTTCTTC.

J is TRBJ2-3 and V is TRBV5-5, with 9 bases that match TRBD1. V lost 6 bases, J lost 5 bases, and 16 bases stayed unmatched. This CDR3 is 17 amino acids long. Germline CDR1 reads SGHKS; CDR2 reads YYEKEE (reference sequence). The CDR3 DNA is TGTGCCAGCATCCTGGGGTTGACAGGGGGTGAGGGAGATACGCAGTATTTT. Translated: CASILGLTGGEGDTQYF.

The CDR3 DNA sequence: TGTGCCAGCAGTTACTCAGGCAGGGGGCAGGGTGAAGCTTTCTTT. It yields the protein CASSYSGRGQGEAFF. The V gene is TRBV6-5, the J gene TRBJ1-1; 8 nucleotides align to TRBD1. The V segment lost 0 bases and the J segment 7 bases; nucleotides outside the gene matches: 7. Germline V gene sequence: CDR1 MNHEY, CDR2 SVGAGI. The CDR3 runs 15 residues.

This clone was counted a single time. The chain's CDR3 is CASSWGLVQETQYF. The CDR3 DNA follows: TGCGCCAGCAGCTGGGGACTAGTCCAAGAGACCCAGTACTTC. The chain links TRBV5-1 to TRBJ2-5; 8 bases line up with TRBD2. The junction had 2 bases not matched to a gene; V was cut back by 3 bases and J by 1 base. The CDR3 has 14 residues. The germline V gene encodes CDR1 SGHRS and CDR2 YFSETQ.

The chain carries TRBV2 and TRBJ2-7; possible D gene TRBD1, 6 bases. This CDR3 comprises 17 residues. The V end lost 0 bases, the J end lost 2 bases, and 17 bases lay between the germline ends. Germline CDR1 and CDR2: SNHLY and FYNNEI. The DNA of the CDR3 is TGTGCCAGCAGTGAAGCACGACCTTACGGACAGCCCTACGAGCAGTACTTC. This encodes CASSEARPYGQPYEQYF.

The J gene is TRBJ2-3, the V gene TRBV2; D gene unclear. V lost 1 base and J 2 bases, leaving 4 bases between the germline ends. The CDR3 extends over 13 amino acids. The germline V gene has CDR1 SNHLY and CDR2 FYNNEI. The DNA of the CDR3 is TGTGCCAGCAGTGAAGACCTCACAGATACGCAGTATTTT. Amino acids: CASSEDLTDTQYF.

V is TRBV7-6 and J is TRBJ2-1, with D possibly matching TRBD1 (5 bases). The germline V gene encodes CDR1 SGHVS and CDR2 FNYEAQ. V was cut by 5 bases and J by 3 bases, with 20 bases left in between. This CDR3 region has 17 residues. In DNA form, the CDR3 reads TGTGCCAGCAGCAACCCTCTTGGACAACGGAACTACAATGAGCAGTTCTTC. Translation: CASSNPLGQRNYNEQFF. Full variable domain (missing parts from reference TRBV7-6 and TRBJ2-1): GAGVSQSPRYKVTKRGQDVALRCDPISGHVSLYWYRQALGQGPEFLTYFNYEAQQDKSGLPNDRFSAERPEGSISTLTIQRTEQRDSAMYRCASSNPLGQRNYNEQFFGPGTRLTVL.

This sequence joins TRBV29-1 and TRBJ1-2; D unclear. The CDR3 spans 12 residues. Germline CDR1 reads SQVTM; CDR2 reads ANQGSEA. Trimming cost V 7 bases and J 0 bases, with 9 bases left between them. CDR3 coding DNA: TGCAGCGCCGGAGGACCTAACTATGGCTACACCTTC. As protein: CSAGGPNYGYTF.

The rearrangement links TRBV4-1 to TRBJ2-7; a possible D gene is TRBD1 (6 bases). The CDR3 is made up of 16 amino acids. The V end was cut by 6 bases, the J end by 2 bases, with 20 bases between. Germline CDR1 MGHRA, CDR2 YSYEKL. The CDR3 loop reads CASRPRQELGPYEQYF. The CDR3 nucleotides read TGCGCCAGCAGACCTAGACAGGAATTGGGACCCTACGAGCAGTACTTC.

J is TRBJ2-3 and V is TRBV6-1; 7 bases map to TRBD1. The trim removed 8 bases at V and 6 bases at J, leaving 11 bases unmatched. This CDR3 is built from 14 residues. Germline values: CDR1 MNHNS, CDR2 SASEGT. CDR3 residues: CASGPGPRGDTQYF. CDR3 nucleotides: TGTGCCAGCGGCCCGGGCCCCAGGGGGGATACGCAGTATTTT.

Of note for this clone: A far larger clone is a single base away, which makes a read error likely. This chain links TRBV6-5 with TRBJ1-1, with TRBD1 as a possible D gene (5 bases). Looked up from germline, CDR1 is MNHEY and CDR2 is SVGAGI. The CDR3 runs to 15 residues. Here the CDR3 reads CASRGPGAMNTEAFF. The CDR3 DNA reads TGTGCCAGCAGGGGCCCCGGGGCAATGAACACTGAAGCCTTCTTT.

This clone was recorded once. V usage is TRBV30 and J usage is TRBJ2-2, with TRBD2 identical over 7 bases. Germline trimming cut 3 bases from V and 7 bases from J; bases unmatched to any gene: 11. The CDR3 contains 15 residues. Per germline, CDR1 GTSNPN and CDR2 SVGIG (reference sequence). For the CDR3, the DNA is TGTGCCTGGAGAGGACTGCGGGTAGCGGGCGGGGAGCTGTTTTTT. As protein: CAWRGLRVAGGELFF.

The rearrangement links TRBV6-4 to TRBJ1-5; D not resolved. CDR1 is MRHNA and CDR2 is SNTAGT in the germline V gene. Trimming cost V 4 bases and J 0 bases, with 10 bases left between them. The CDR3 contains 15 residues. CDR3 DNA sequence: TGTGCCAGCAGTGCTTCGCCAGATAGCAATCAGCCCCAGCATTTT. Its protein product is CASSASPDSNQPQHF.

The gene calls are TRBV19 and TRBJ2-5, with 7 bases that match TRBD1. Looked up from germline, CDR1 is LNHDA and CDR2 is SQIVND (reference sequence). This CDR3 has 14 amino acids. J gave up 3 bases and V 9 bases, and 10 bases lay outside the gene matches. The DNA for the CDR3 is TGTGCCAGCCGAAGGCGCGACAGGGAAGAGACCCAGTACTTC. It is translated as CASRRRDREETQYF.

The rearrangement uses TRBV6-6 and TRBJ1-4; unclear D gene. Germline CDR1 MNHNY, CDR2 SVGAGI (reference sequence). This CDR3 spans 14 amino acids. Trimming shortened V by 2 bases and J by 6 bases, and 10 bases separated the two germline ends. CDR3: CASSYRAGDEKLFF. CDR3 coding DNA: TGTGCCAGCAGTTACAGGGCTGGGGATGAAAAACTGTTTTTT.

The rearrangement joins TRBV19 to TRBJ2-3; no firm D call. The CDR3 covers 13 residues. Trimming shortened V by 2 bases and J by 3 bases, and 6 bases separated the two germline ends. The germline gives CDR1 LNHDA, CDR2 SQIVND (reference sequence). The CDR3 is CASSILGTDTQYF. In DNA form, the CDR3 reads TGTGCCAGTAGTATATTGGGTACAGATACGCAGTATTTT.

The chain has TRBV4-2 and TRBJ2-7; 11 bases are a match to TRBD2. The CDR3 runs 15 residues. CDR1 and CDR2 (germline): LGHNA, YNFKEQ. Trimming cost V 3 bases and J 3 bases; bases outside gene matches: 4. CDR3 region: CASSHPGTSGYEQYF. In nucleotides, the CDR3 is TGTGCCAGCAGCCATCCCGGGACTAGCGGCTACGAGCAGTACTTC.

This chain uses TRBV10-3 with TRBJ2-3, with D hard to call. CDR3 length equals 12 residues. Trimming took off 0 bases at V and 4 bases at J, with 2 bases between the two ends. Looked up from germline, CDR1 is ENHRY and CDR2 is SYGVKD. For the CDR3, the DNA is TGTGCCATCAGTGAGTCGTCAGATACGCAGTATTTT. Its protein is CAISESSDTQYF.

V gene TRBV7-3 combines with J gene TRBJ1-1, with 8 nucleotides matching TRBD1. CDR1 is SGHTA and CDR2 is FQGTGA in the germline V gene. There are 14 residues in the CDR3. The junction had 5 bases not matched to a gene; V was cut back by 3 bases and J by 5 bases. The CDR3 region has the DNA TGTGCCAGCAGCTTGGACAGGGAGGGTACTGAAGCTTTCTTT. Translated: CASSLDREGTEAFF.

The V and J genes are TRBV28 and TRBJ2-7; TRBD2 matches at 10 bases. The CDR3 spans 15 residues. Germline V gene data show CDR1 as MDHEN and CDR2 as SYDVKM. V trimming: 3 bases; J trimming: 0 bases; junction bases outside the gene matches: 2. The CDR3 DNA reads TGTGCCAGCAGTTTGAGCGGGAGGGCCTCCTACGAGCAGTACTTC. The encoded protein is CASSLSGRASYEQYF. The variable domain in full, with the rest retrieved from reference TRBV28 and TRBJ2-7, is DVKVTQSSRYLVKRTGEKVFLECVQDMDHENMFWYRQDPGLGLRLIYFSYDVKMKEKGDIPEGYSVSREKKERFSLILESASTNQTSMYLCASSLSGRASYEQYFGPGTRLTVT.

The chain joins TRBV15 to TRBJ2-2, with D possibly TRBD1 on 6 matching bases. CDR1 is LNHNV, CDR2 YYDKDF, per germline (reference sequence). The CDR3 is 13 amino acids. The V gene lost 3 bases and the J gene lost 10 bases, with 12 bases spanning the gap. The CDR3, as DNA: TGTGCCACCAGCAGTTTTACAGGGACGGAGCTGTTTTTT. It specifies CATSSFTGTELFF.

This chain connects TRBV13 to TRBJ2-7; D ambiguous. The V end lost 5 bases, the J end lost 6 bases, and 11 bases lay between the germline ends. The CDR3 is 12 amino acids. Per the germline V gene, CDR1 is PRHDT and CDR2 is FYEKMQ (reference sequence). This CDR3 reads CASSPFSREQYF. As DNA, the CDR3 is TGTGCCAGCAGCCCATTCAGCCGCGAGCAGTACTTC.